The clone carrying this T cell receptor (beta chain) was picked up one time. Its antigen is as yet unknown. The data were obtained in a study of T cell responses to AZD1222 COVID-19 vaccine. Study-level findings and limits: Clonal diversity was possibly underestimated, and white British individuals and females predominated among donors. Baseline serology detected seropositivity in only a handful of AZD1222 recipients. Nearly half of spike-specific TCRs reportedly go after variant regions that carry no mutations.

Sequencing was performed with immunoSEQ multiplex PCR; in TCRdb, only in-frame clones are kept and a portion is missing. This table holds around 200,000 clones, 94% found once. The trim removed 2 bases at V and 10 bases at J, leaving 8 bases unmatched. CDR1 is MNHEY and CDR2 is SVGEGT in the germline V gene. The CDR3 loop spans 15 amino acids. Second-dose schedules of about 4 or about 12 weeks were combined. The source material was peripheral blood, sampled 28 days after the second AZD1222 dose. This sequence originates from an adult who received the AZD1222 COVID-19 vaccine. The chain combines TRBV6-2 or TRBV6-3 with TRBJ1-6; 7 nucleotides align to TRBD1. The CDR3 spells CASSYQDRVISPLHF. The CDR3 coding sequence is TGTGCCAGCAGTTACCAAGACAGGGTCATATCACCCCTCCACTTT.